This TCR beta chain was sequenced in a study of cytomegalovirus exposure and HLA in healthy donors. Primers for the PCR totalled 60 Vbeta and 13 Jbeta. Using immunoSEQ multiplex PCR, the repertoire was profiled, and TCRdb retains in-frame clones only, with some absent. The table records tens of thousands of clones, approximately 75% of them present only once. Trimming took 2 bases from V and 2 from J, leaving 10 bases between them. The germline V gene has CDR1 MNHEY and CDR2 SMNVEV (reference sequence). The CDR3 covers 16 residues. This clonotype was sampled from a middle-aged woman in good health and CMV-seronegative. The chain links TRBV27 to TRBJ2-6, with D perhaps TRBD1 (5 bases). Source material: PBMCs. CDR3 in amino acids: CASSLTGGTGANVLTF. In DNA form, the CDR3 reads TGTGCCAGCAGTTTAACAGGTGGTACTGGGGCCAACGTCCTGACTTTC.